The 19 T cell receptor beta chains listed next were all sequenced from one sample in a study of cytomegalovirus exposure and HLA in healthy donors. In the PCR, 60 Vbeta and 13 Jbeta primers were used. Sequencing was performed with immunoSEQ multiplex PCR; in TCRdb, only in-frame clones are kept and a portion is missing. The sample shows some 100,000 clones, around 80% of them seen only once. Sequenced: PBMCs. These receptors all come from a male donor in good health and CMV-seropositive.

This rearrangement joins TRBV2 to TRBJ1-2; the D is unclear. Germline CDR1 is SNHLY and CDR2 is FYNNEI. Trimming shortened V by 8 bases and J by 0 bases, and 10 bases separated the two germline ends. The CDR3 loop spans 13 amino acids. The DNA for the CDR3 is TGTGCCAGCGTTTTTGGAGCTAACTATGGCTACACCTTC. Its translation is CASVFGANYGYTF.

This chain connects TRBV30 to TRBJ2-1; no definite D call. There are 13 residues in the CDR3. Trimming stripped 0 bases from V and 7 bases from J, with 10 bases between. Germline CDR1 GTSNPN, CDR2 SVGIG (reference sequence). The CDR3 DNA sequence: TGTGCCTGGAGTGTACGATCGGAGAATGAGCAGTTCTTC. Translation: CAWSVRSENEQFF.

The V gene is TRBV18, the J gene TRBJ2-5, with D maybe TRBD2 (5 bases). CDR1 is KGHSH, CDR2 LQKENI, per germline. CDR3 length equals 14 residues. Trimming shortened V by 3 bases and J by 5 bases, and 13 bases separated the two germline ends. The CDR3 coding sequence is TGTGCCAGCTCACCGGGAGCTGATGGGGAGACCCAGTACTTC. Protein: CASSPGADGETQYF.

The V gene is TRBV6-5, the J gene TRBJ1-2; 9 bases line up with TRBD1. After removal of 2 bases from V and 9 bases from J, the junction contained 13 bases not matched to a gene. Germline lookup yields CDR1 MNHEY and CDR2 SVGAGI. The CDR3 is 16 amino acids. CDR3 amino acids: CASSYRRQGGQVSYTF. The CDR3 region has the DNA TGTGCCAGCAGTTACAGAAGACAGGGGGGACAGGTTAGCTACACCTTC.

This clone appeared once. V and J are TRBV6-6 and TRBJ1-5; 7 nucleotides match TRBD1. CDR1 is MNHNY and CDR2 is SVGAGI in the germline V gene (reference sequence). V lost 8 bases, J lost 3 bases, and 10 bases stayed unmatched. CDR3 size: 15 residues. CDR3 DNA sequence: TGTGCCAGCCTTCCCGGGACAGCCCTCAATCAGCCCCAGCATTTT. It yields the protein CASLPGTALNQPQHF.

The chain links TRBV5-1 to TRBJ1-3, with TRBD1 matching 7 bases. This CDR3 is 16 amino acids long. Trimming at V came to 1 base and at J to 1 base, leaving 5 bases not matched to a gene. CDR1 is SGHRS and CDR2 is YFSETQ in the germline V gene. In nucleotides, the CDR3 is TGCGCCAGCAGCTTGTCGCAGGGGGTGTCTGGAAACACCATATATTTT. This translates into CASSLSQGVSGNTIYF.

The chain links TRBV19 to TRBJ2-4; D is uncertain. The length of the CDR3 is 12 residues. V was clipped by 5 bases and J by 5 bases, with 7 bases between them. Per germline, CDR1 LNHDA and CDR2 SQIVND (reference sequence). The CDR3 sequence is CASSLSENIQYF. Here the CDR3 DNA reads TGTGCCAGTAGTCTCAGCGAAAACATTCAGTACTTC.

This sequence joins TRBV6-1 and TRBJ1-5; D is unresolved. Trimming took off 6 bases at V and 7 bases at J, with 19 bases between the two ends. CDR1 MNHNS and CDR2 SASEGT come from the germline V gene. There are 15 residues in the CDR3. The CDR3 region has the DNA TGTGCCAGCAGCGATCCTAGGCTCGGGGAGCAGCCCCAGCATTTT. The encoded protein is CASSDPRLGEQPQHF.

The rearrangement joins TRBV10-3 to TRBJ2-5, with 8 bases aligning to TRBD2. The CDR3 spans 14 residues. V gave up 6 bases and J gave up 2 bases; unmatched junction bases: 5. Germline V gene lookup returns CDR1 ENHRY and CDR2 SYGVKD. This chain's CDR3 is CAISSGGGQETQYF. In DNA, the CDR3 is TGTGCCATCAGCTCGGGCGGGGGGCAAGAGACCCAGTACTTC.

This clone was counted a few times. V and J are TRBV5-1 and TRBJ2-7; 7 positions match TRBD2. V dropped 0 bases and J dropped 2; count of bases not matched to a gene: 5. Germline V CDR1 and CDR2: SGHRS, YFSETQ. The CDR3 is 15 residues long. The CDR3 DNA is TGCGCCAGCAGCTTGGCTGGGGCGGGGGCCTACGAGCAGTACTTC. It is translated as CASSLAGAGAYEQYF. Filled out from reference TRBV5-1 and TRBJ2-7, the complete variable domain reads KAGVTQTPRYLIKTRGQQVTLSCSPISGHRSVSWYQQTPGQGLQFLFEYFSETQRNKGNFPGRFSGRQFSNSRSEMNVSTLELGDSALYLCASSLAGAGAYEQYFGPGTRLTVT.

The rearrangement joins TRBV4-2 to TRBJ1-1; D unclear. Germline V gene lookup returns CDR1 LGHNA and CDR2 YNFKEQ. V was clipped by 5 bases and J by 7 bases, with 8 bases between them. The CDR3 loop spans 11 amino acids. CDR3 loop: CASSSPSEAFF. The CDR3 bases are TGTGCCAGCAGCTCCCCGAGTGAAGCTTTCTTT.

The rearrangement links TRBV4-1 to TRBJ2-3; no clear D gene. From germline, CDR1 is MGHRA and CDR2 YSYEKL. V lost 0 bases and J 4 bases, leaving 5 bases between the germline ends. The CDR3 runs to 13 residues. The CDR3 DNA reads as TGCGCCAGCAGCCAAGACCCCGCAGATACGCAGTATTTT. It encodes CASSQDPADTQYF.

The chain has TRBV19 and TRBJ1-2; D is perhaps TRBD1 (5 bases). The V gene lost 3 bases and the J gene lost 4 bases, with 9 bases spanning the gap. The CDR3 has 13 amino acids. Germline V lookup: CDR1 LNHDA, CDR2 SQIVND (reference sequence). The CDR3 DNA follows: TGTGCCAGTAGTATCTCGACAGCCTATGGCTACACCTTC. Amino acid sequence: CASSISTAYGYTF.

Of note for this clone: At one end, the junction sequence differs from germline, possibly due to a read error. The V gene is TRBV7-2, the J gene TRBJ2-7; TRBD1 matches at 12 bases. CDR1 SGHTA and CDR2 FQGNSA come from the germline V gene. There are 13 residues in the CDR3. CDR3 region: CASRAGQGAPSIF. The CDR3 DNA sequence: TGTGCCAGCAGGGCGGGACAGGGGGCTCCGTCTATCTTC. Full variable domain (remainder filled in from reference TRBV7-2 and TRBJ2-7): GAGVSQSPSNKVTEKGKDVELRCDPISGHTALYWYRQSLGQGLEFLIYFQGNSAPDKSGLPSDRFSAERTGGSVSTLTIQRTQQEDSAVYLCASRAGQGAPSIFGPGTRLTVT.

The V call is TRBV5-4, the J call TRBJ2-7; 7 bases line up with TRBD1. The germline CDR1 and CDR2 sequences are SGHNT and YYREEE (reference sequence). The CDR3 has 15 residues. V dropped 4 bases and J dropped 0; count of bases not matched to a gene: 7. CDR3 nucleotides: TGTGCCAGCAGCCTACGGACAGGATACTCCTACGAGCAGTACTTC. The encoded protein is CASSLRTGYSYEQYF.

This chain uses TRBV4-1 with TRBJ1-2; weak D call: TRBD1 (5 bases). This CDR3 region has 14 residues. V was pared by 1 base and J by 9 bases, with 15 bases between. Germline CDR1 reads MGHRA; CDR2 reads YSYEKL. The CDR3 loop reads CASSQGGAVYRYTF. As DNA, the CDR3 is TGCGCCAGCAGCCAAGGTGGGGCGGTTTACCGCTACACCTTC.

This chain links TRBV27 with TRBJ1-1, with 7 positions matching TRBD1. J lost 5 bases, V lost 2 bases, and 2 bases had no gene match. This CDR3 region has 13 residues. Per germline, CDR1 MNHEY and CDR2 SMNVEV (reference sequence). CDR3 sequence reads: CASSLTTGTEAFF. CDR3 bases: TGTGCCAGCAGTTTAACGACAGGGACTGAAGCTTTCTTT.

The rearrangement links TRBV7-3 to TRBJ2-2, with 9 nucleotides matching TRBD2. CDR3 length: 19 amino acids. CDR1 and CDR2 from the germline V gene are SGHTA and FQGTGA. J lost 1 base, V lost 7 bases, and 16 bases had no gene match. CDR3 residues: CASTPLGRGGGGNTGELFF. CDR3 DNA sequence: TGTGCCAGCACCCCCCTCGGGAGAGGCGGGGGGGGGAACACCGGGGAGCTGTTTTTT.

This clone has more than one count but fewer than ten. The CDR3 sequence is CSAELAGGPDTQYF. CDR3 DNA: TGCAGCGCCGAACTAGCGGGGGGCCCGGATACGCAGTATTTT. The chain carries TRBV29-1 and TRBJ2-3, with TRBD2 identical over 12 bases. With 7 bases clipped from V and 6 bases from J, the junction kept 8 bases outside the gene matches. This CDR3 is 14 amino acids long. Germline-derived CDR1 and CDR2 are SQVTM and ANQGSEA.